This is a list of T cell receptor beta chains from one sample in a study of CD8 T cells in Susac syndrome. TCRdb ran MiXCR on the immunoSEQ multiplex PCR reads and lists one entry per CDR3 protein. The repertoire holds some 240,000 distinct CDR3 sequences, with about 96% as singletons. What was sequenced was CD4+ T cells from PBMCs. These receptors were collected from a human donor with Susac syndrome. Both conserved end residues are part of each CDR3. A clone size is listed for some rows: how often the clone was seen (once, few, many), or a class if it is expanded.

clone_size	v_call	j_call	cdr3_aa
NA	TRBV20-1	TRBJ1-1	CSASPSRVTEAFF
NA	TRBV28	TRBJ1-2	CASSFRTGVYGYTF
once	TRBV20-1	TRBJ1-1	CSARGSGGAGTEAFF
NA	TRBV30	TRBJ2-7	CAWSAGVFSYEQYF
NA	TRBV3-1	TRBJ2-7	CASSQDSGRMIYEQYF
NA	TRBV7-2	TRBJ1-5	CASSSTGGGNQPQHF
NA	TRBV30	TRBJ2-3	CAWSVGGREYF
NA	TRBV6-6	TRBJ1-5	CASSYSSGDNGQPQHF
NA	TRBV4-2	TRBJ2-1	CASSQGSGPRNEQFF
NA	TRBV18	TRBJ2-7	CASSPSLPTSGSSPYEQYF
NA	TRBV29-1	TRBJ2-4	CSVEDPSGGIQYF
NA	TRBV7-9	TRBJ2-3	CAISGQPDTQYF
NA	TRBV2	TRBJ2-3	CASSAVLRTDTQYF
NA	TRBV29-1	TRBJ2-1	CSADPGQGTANEQFF
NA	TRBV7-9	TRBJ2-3	CASSSGRDTQYF
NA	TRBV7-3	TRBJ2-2	CASSLSSGRDTGELFF
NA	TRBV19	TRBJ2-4	CASTLGGRLAKNIQYF